The source of this TCR beta chain is a study of CD8 T cells in ankylosing spondylitis (TCRdb year 2017). With regard to the full study: The study profiled T cell receptor beta repertoires in healthy donors and ankylosing spondylitis patients to find disease-linked TCR variants. The full study cohort was made up of about two dozen ankylosing spondylitis patients and more than 90 healthy donors. Peripheral blood was sampled, and synovial fluid was additionally collected from ankylosing spondylitis patients.

The run used an Illumina HiSeq 2500. Quantitative 5'-RACE with molecular barcodes was the method used to prepare the TCR beta libraries. On the study's bioinformatics: Disease-linked TCR variants were identified with a new computational method built on a probabilistic model of VDJ rearrangement. The public reads were quality trimmed at Q25 with fastp and then assembled into clones with MiXCR by TCRdb, keeping productive beta chains. Rows matching on CDR3 protein sequence are summarized as one entry with the most common DNA and genes. Here the V and J calls rest on TCRdb's processing, not on the authors' analysis. The sample has about 190,000 distinct CDR3 sequences on record, 10% to 15% of them singletons. The ten largest make up 9.5% to 11% of the sample. Study-level results and caveats: Blood from ankylosing spondylitis patients appeared to be characterized by a TCR beta motif made up of under 10 highly homologous amino acid variants. Some motif variants had previously been reported in the synovial fluid and blood of reactive arthritis patients, which suggests shared mechanisms of disease initiation. The disease-linked clones had a CD8+ phenotype and were found at relatively low frequencies in peripheral blood. Significant enrichment of the disease-linked clones was reported in matched synovial fluid samples from ankylosing spondylitis patients.

The table lists this clonotype with many counts. No cognate antigen has been identified for it. Base qualities are missing; no much larger clone stands one base away. Its CDR3 holds 14 amino acids, cysteine through phenylalanine. The CDR3 DNA has 42 bases and is translated from base 1. Trimming at the junction amounts to 3 bases on V and 5 bases on J, and the germline ends lie 14 bases apart. Looking up the germline V gene (reference sequence) yields CDR1 DFQATT and CDR2 SNEGSKA. The chain uses TRBV20-1 and TRBJ2-1, with an unclear D gene assignment. Sequenced material: blood, either unsorted or a sorted T cell fraction (not recorded which). This TCR derives from a female donor with ankylosing spondylitis or in good health (not recorded which). The CDR3 region reads CSASKVGRNNEQFF. The nucleotide sequence reads as follows: TGCAGTGCTAGCAAAGTCGGACGGAACAATGAGCAGTTCTTC.